The 3 T cell receptor beta chains reported below all come from one sample, sequenced in a study of cytomegalovirus exposure and HLA in healthy donors (dated by TCRdb to 2017 to 2019). The library was generated by the immunoSEQ multiplex PCR assay. The multiplex PCR relied on a mix of 60 forward primers for TCR Vbeta segments and 13 reverse primers for TCR Jbeta segments. TCRdb took this table from immuneACCESS and kept in-frame rearrangements with V and J called. Such tables lack part of the clones; where checked against another copy, unresolved V genes explain under half of the gap, and the rest is unexplained. The sample table records approximately 100,000 clones; just under 80% of these occur just once. The ten largest clonotypes hold approximately 4% of the sample. The sequenced material came from PBMCs. The receptors were gathered from a woman aged 40 to 50 in good health and CMV-seropositive.

The chain carries TRBV7-3 and TRBJ2-2; D is undetermined. The CDR3 runs 15 residues. From germline, CDR1 is SGHTA and CDR2 FQGTGA. V lost 3 bases to trimming and J lost 5 bases, with 13 bases between them. CDR3: CASSLSQDWTGELFF. Written as DNA, the CDR3 is TGTGCCAGCAGCTTGAGTCAGGATTGGACCGGGGAGCTGTTTTTT.

The J gene is TRBJ2-2, the V gene TRBV30; D call uncertain. The CDR3 is made up of 12 amino acids. V gave up 5 bases and J gave up 7 bases, with 11 bases separating them. The germline V gene encodes CDR1 GTSNPN and CDR2 SVGIG (reference sequence). The CDR3 nucleotides read TGTGCCTGGGACCGCGGTGGCGGGGAGCTGTTTTTT. Amino acid sequence: CAWDRGGGELFF.

The chain employs TRBV2 and TRBJ2-2; D possibly corresponds to TRBD2 (6 bases). This CDR3 has 14 residues. The germline CDR1 and CDR2 sequences are SNHLY and FYNNEI. The V end was cut by 8 bases, the J end by 0 bases, with 10 bases between. As DNA, the CDR3 is TGTGCCAGCGGTAGCGGAGCGAACACCGGGGAGCTGTTTTTT. Translation: CASGSGANTGELFF.